These T cell receptor beta chains were read from a single sample in a study of T cell repertoires in cytomegalovirus infection. No antigen has been identified for these receptors. MiXCR, run by TCRdb on the reads, gives a single entry per CDR3 protein. The profile shows around 540,000 distinct CDR3 sequences, 30% to 35% of them singletons. The sample consisted of cultured PBMCs, taken from culture after CMV antigen stimulation. The receptors were sampled from a human donor in good health (CMV status not recorded). Some clones in this sample may be carry-over from other donors' samples. Each CDR3 is given with its conserved first and last residue. D genes are given only for firm matches. For some rows the clone size is stated as once, few or many, or as a class when expanded; others skip it.

clone_size: many
d_call: -
v_call: TRBV7-2
j_call: TRBJ1-3
cdr3_nt: TGTGCCAGCAGCTTAAGGACAGCTGGAAACACCATATATTTT
cdr3_aa: CASSLRTAGNTIYF

clone_size: few
d_call: -
v_call: TRBV7-2
j_call: TRBJ1-6
cdr3_nt: TGTGCCAGCAGCTTACAGGGGCAGGGGTCACCCCTCCACTTT
cdr3_aa: CASSLQGQGSPLHF

clone_size: few
d_call: TRBD2
v_call: TRBV19
j_call: TRBJ2-1
cdr3_nt: TGTGCCAGTAGTATCGGCGGGAGGATGCCCTCTGAGCAGTTCTTC
cdr3_aa: CASSIGGRMPSEQFF

clone_size: few
d_call: -
v_call: TRBV7-2
j_call: TRBJ1-2
cdr3_nt: TGTGCCAGCAGCTTAGTGGGGGATTGGTATGGCTACACCTTC
cdr3_aa: CASSLVGDWYGYTF

clone_size: few
d_call: TRBD2
v_call: TRBV12-5
j_call: TRBJ2-2
cdr3_nt: TGTGCTAGTGGTCCCCAGCGGGAGGGCGACACCGGGGAGCTGTTTTTT
cdr3_aa: CASGPQREGDTGELFF

clone_size: -
d_call: TRBD1
v_call: TRBV7-2
j_call: TRBJ1-1
cdr3_nt: TGTGCCAGCAGCTCCCGACAGGGTCCCAGAACAGGTGAAGCTTTCTTT
cdr3_aa: CASSSRQGPRTGEAFF

clone_size: few
d_call: -
v_call: TRBV11-2
j_call: TRBJ2-1
cdr3_nt: TGTGCCAGCAGCTTAAACCCTATCAGGAATGAGCAGTTCTTC
cdr3_aa: CASSLNPIRNEQFF

clone_size: many
d_call: -
v_call: TRBV7-8
j_call: TRBJ1-1
cdr3_nt: TGTGCCAGCAGCTTAGGAATCAGAGGACCGAGGGACACTGAAGCTTTCTTT
cdr3_aa: CASSLGIRGPRDTEAFF

clone_size: -
d_call: TRBD2
v_call: TRBV19
j_call: TRBJ2-7
cdr3_nt: TGTGCCAGTCGGACTAGCGGGACCTACGAGCAGTACTTC
cdr3_aa: CASRTSGTYEQYF

clone_size: few
d_call: -
v_call: TRBV4-1
j_call: TRBJ2-3
cdr3_nt: TGCGCCAGCAGCCACGCACGACTAGGGATCCTCACAGATACGCAGTATTTT
cdr3_aa: CASSHARLGILTDTQYF

clone_size: -
d_call: -
v_call: TRBV5-4
j_call: TRBJ1-1
cdr3_nt: TGTGCCAGCAGCCGAGTGTGGGGACTGAACACTGAAGCTTTCTTT
cdr3_aa: CASSRVWGLNTEAFF

clone_size: -
d_call: TRBD1
v_call: TRBV5-1
j_call: TRBJ1-6
cdr3_nt: TGCGCCAGCAGCTTGGCCCGGGACAGAGCTTCACCCCTCCACTTT
cdr3_aa: CASSLARDRASPLHF

clone_size: few
d_call: -
v_call: TRBV14
j_call: TRBJ2-1
cdr3_nt: TGTGCCAGCAGCCAAGAATGGTATCGGGAGCAGTTCTTC
cdr3_aa: CASSQEWYREQFF